Below are 30 T cell receptor beta chains sequenced from a single sample in a study of T cell changes during pregnancy in multiple sclerosis. Produced via immunoSEQ multiplex PCR; TCRdb's table is partial and in-frame only. The sample contains about 56,000 clones, about 83% of which appear only once. Sample: peripheral blood from another person, used as feeder cells. The origin of the receptors is a human donor whose cells served as feeder cells for cultures in a pregnancy study.

The V call is TRBV11-2, the J call TRBJ1-4; tentative D call: TRBD1 (5 bases). Trimming stripped 3 bases from V and 5 bases from J, with 13 bases between. The V gene's germline CDR1 is SGHAT and CDR2 FQNNGV. This CDR3 is 15 amino acids long. CDR3: CASSFFTGPNEKLFF. The DNA of the CDR3 is TGTGCCAGCAGCTTTTTCACGGGGCCAAATGAAAAACTGTTTTTT.

V is TRBV27 and J is TRBJ2-7; 9 bases agree with TRBD1. V was clipped by 6 bases and J by 3 bases; unmatched bases: 9. The CDR3 totals 15 residues. Germline CDR1 and CDR2: MNHEY and SMNVEV (reference sequence). CDR3 DNA sequence: TGTGCCAGCAGGACTCCCGGGACAGGGATCTACGAGCAGTACTTC. This sequence encodes CASRTPGTGIYEQYF.

This clone appeared once. The rearrangement links TRBV7-9 to TRBJ1-6, with unresolved D. The CDR3 has 16 amino acids. V lost 1 base, J lost 0 bases, and 7 bases lay in between. Germline values: CDR1 SEHNR, CDR2 FQNEAQ (reference sequence). Here the CDR3 DNA reads TGTGCCAGCAGCTTAGGGCCGAGCTCCTATAATTCACCCCTCCACTTT. This translates into CASSLGPSSYNSPLHF.

The chain combines TRBV9 with TRBJ2-1; possible D gene TRBD2, 5 bases. The V end lost 4 bases, the J end lost 7 bases, and 12 bases lay between the germline ends. The CDR3 has 13 residues. In germline, CDR1 is SGDLS, CDR2 YYNGEE. DNA for the CDR3: TGTGCCAGCAGCCGGGCTAGCTTTAATGAGCAGTTCTTC. Translated, it gives CASSRASFNEQFF.

The CDR3 DNA reads TGTGCCAGCAGCACGAGGACAGATGACTACGAGCAGTACTTC. It codes for CASSTRTDDYEQYF. This sequence joins TRBV7-9 and TRBJ2-7; possible D gene TRBD1, 6 bases. Per the germline V gene, CDR1 is SEHNR and CDR2 is FQNEAQ (reference sequence). This CDR3 spans 14 amino acids. Between the trimmed V and J ends, which lost 5 bases and 3 bases, there was a span of 14 bases.

This clone was seen more than once but under ten times. The V call is TRBV5-1, the J call TRBJ2-3; no clear D gene. The germline V and J ends were trimmed by 4 bases and 3 bases, with 6 bases remaining between them. Looked up from germline, CDR1 is SGHRS and CDR2 is YFSETQ. The CDR3 is 12 residues long. The chain's CDR3 is CASSVGTDTQYF. CDR3 in DNA: TGCGCCAGCAGCGTAGGTACAGATACGCAGTATTTT. The full variable domain, its missing parts supplied by reference TRBV5-1 and TRBJ2-3, is KAGVTQTPRYLIKTRGQQVTLSCSPISGHRSVSWYQQTPGQGLQFLFEYFSETQRNKGNFPGRFSGRQFSNSRSEMNVSTLELGDSALYLCASSVGTDTQYFGPGTRLTVL.

V gene TRBV9 combines with J gene TRBJ2-3; weak D call: TRBD2 (7 bases). The length of the CDR3 is 16 residues. Trimming left V 3 bases short and J 3 bases short, with 17 bases between. Germline loops: CDR1 SGDLS, CDR2 YYNGEE. DNA of the CDR3: TGTGCCAGCAGCGCTCCCCTGGGGGGGCAAACAGATACGCAGTATTTT. Translating it yields CASSAPLGGQTDTQYF.

V usage is TRBV7-3 and J usage is TRBJ1-2; 8 nucleotides line up with TRBD1. CDR1 SGHTA and CDR2 FQGTGA come from the germline V gene. This CDR3 is built from 13 residues. The trim removed 5 bases at V and 7 bases at J, leaving 6 bases unmatched. The CDR3 region is CASSLQGAGGYTF. The CDR3 nucleotides are TGTGCCAGCAGCCTCCAGGGGGCAGGTGGCTACACCTTC. Drawing the rest from reference TRBV7-3 and TRBJ1-2, the complete variable domain is GAGVSQTPSNKVTEKGKYVELRCDPISGHTALYWYRQSLGQGPEFLIYFQGTGAADDSGLPNDRFFAVRPEGSVSTLKIQRTERGDSAVYLCASSLQGAGGYTFGSGTRLTVV.

CDR3 region: CASSPGVRRPEAFF. The CDR3 nucleotides are TGTGCCAGCAGCCCAGGGGTCAGGAGACCTGAAGCTTTCTTT. The chain links TRBV7-9 to TRBJ1-1, with D tentatively TRBD1 (6 bases). The CDR3 is 14 amino acids. Trimming left V 5 bases short and J 6 bases short, with 16 bases between. Germline-derived CDR1 and CDR2 are SEHNR and FQNEAQ (reference sequence).

The rearrangement joins TRBV29-1 to TRBJ2-5, with no clear D. Germline V gives CDR1 SQVTM, CDR2 ANQGSEA. Between the trimmed V and J ends, which lost 4 bases and 2 bases, there was a span of 14 bases. The CDR3 runs 14 residues. CDR3 DNA sequence: TGCAGCGTTGGTTTCCACGAAAGACAAGAGACCCAGTACTTC. It yields the protein CSVGFHERQETQYF.

This clone was found once. The chain joins TRBV5-4 to TRBJ2-3, with D perhaps matching TRBD1 or TRBD2 (6 bases each). Germline values: CDR1 SGHNT, CDR2 YYREEE (reference sequence). This CDR3 is built from 14 residues. The CDR3 reads CAGRGDIGTDTQYF. The DNA for the CDR3 is TGTGCAGGAAGGGGGGATATTGGCACAGATACGCAGTATTTT.

This chain links TRBV19 with TRBJ1-1; D not resolved. Germline-derived CDR1 and CDR2 are LNHDA and SQIVND (reference sequence). The CDR3 has 14 residues. Between the trimmed V and J ends, which lost 2 bases and 0 bases, there was a span of 7 bases. Written as DNA, the CDR3 is TGTGCCAGTAGTATACGAGGAATGAACACTGAAGCTTTCTTT. It yields the protein CASSIRGMNTEAFF.

The rearrangement joins TRBV30 to TRBJ1-1; TRBD1 might be the D (6 bases). V was shortened by 5 bases and J by 11 bases, with 18 bases between the two germline ends. The CDR3 is 12 residues long. In germline, CDR1 is GTSNPN, CDR2 SVGIG (reference sequence). The CDR3 sequence is CAWARDTGTAFF. The CDR3 DNA reads as TGTGCCTGGGCCCGGGACACCGGGACCGCTTTCTTT.

This chain joins TRBV6-1 and TRBJ2-6, with D tentatively TRBD1 (6 bases). The CDR3 length is 14 residues. V was shortened by 6 bases and J by 4 bases, with 10 bases between the two germline ends. In germline, CDR1 is MNHNS, CDR2 SASEGT. CDR3 coding DNA: TGTGCCAGCAGGGCACAGGGAGGGGCCAACGTCCTGACTTTC. The encoded protein is CASRAQGGANVLTF.

The chain's CDR3 is CASSVALTGGNTIYF. The CDR3 bases are TGTGCCAGCAGCGTAGCCCTGACGGGTGGAAACACCATATATTTT. V gene TRBV9 combines with J gene TRBJ1-3; D remains ambiguous. From germline, CDR1 is SGDLS and CDR2 YYNGEE. The CDR3 runs to 15 residues. The V end was cut by 0 bases, the J end by 3 bases, with 10 bases between.

The chain is built from TRBV19 and TRBJ2-7; 7 bases align to TRBD1. V lost 5 bases, J lost 3 bases, and 10 bases stayed unmatched. CDR3 length equals 15 residues. Per the germline V gene, CDR1 is LNHDA and CDR2 is SQIVND (reference sequence). CDR3: CASSSRDSKFYEQYF. CDR3 coding DNA: TGTGCCAGTAGTTCCCGGGACAGTAAATTCTACGAGCAGTACTTC.

The chain uses TRBV7-9 and TRBJ1-1; D uncertain. Trimming shortened V by 1 base and J by 2 bases, and 17 bases separated the two germline ends. Germline loops: CDR1 SEHNR, CDR2 FQNEAQ (reference sequence). The CDR3 has 17 residues. The CDR3 loop is CASSLVNSPEGNTEAFF. The DNA of the CDR3 is TGTGCCAGCAGCTTAGTTAACTCTCCAGAGGGAAACACTGAAGCTTTCTTT.

The chain links TRBV23-1 to TRBJ1-1; 7 nucleotides agree with TRBD1. TRBV23-1 qualifies as an ORF whose function is uncertain. This CDR3 contains 18 residues. The ends lost 2 bases at V and 7 bases at J; junction bases unmatched: 19. CDR3 DNA: TGCGCCAGCAGTCAAAGCGGGGAGACAGGGAAGGAGGTGGTTGAAGCTTTCTTT. Its translation: CASSQSGETGKEVVEAFF.

This chain uses TRBV6-5 with TRBJ2-5; 11 nucleotides align to TRBD2. The germline gives CDR1 MNHEY, CDR2 SVGAGI. V gave up 9 bases and J gave up 3 bases; unmatched junction bases: 9. This CDR3 has 15 amino acids. The CDR3 DNA reads as TGTGCCAGTGGTAGCGGGGGGGCGGGAGAAGAGACCCAGTACTTC. The encoded protein is CASGSGGAGEETQYF.

In this sample, this clone turned up a few times. The V call is TRBV14, the J call TRBJ2-1, with 10 bases identical to TRBD2. The CDR3 runs to 15 residues. In germline, CDR1 is SGHDN, CDR2 FVKESK. V lost 4 bases and J lost 5; bases outside the gene matches: 5. This CDR3 reads CASSLPSGSHNEQFF. CDR3 in DNA: TGTGCCAGCAGCCTTCCTAGCGGGAGCCACAATGAGCAGTTCTTC.

Only one count was recorded for this clone. The chain uses TRBV6-1 and TRBJ1-2; no firm D call. Per the germline V gene, CDR1 is MNHNS and CDR2 is SASEGT. The CDR3 has 13 residues. Trimming removed 2 bases from V and 3 bases from J, with 7 bases in between. The CDR3, as DNA: TGTGCCAGCAGTGAATCCGGACACTATGGCTACACCTTC. Protein: CASSESGHYGYTF.

The chain links TRBV4-2 to TRBJ2-7; 8 nucleotides agree with TRBD1. The CDR3 is 15 residues long. Germline CDR1 and CDR2: LGHNA and YNFKEQ. V lost 1 base, J lost 0 bases, and 2 bases stayed unmatched. The CDR3 nucleotides read TGTGCCAGCAGCCAAGGACAGGGGAGCTCCTACGAGCAGTACTTC. Protein product: CASSQGQGSSYEQYF.

The rearrangement links TRBV5-1 to TRBJ2-1, with D possibly being TRBD1 or TRBD2 (5 bases each). The germline V gene encodes CDR1 SGHRS and CDR2 YFSETQ. Trimming removed 4 bases at V and 3 bases at J, with 8 bases between. This CDR3 has 13 amino acids. This CDR3 is CASSAGGYNEQFF. DNA for the CDR3: TGCGCCAGCAGCGCTGGGGGCTACAATGAGCAGTTCTTC. The whole variable domain, remainder taken from reference TRBV5-1 and TRBJ2-1, is KAGVTQTPRYLIKTRGQQVTLSCSPISGHRSVSWYQQTPGQGLQFLFEYFSETQRNKGNFPGRFSGRQFSNSRSEMNVSTLELGDSALYLCASSAGGYNEQFFGPGTRLTVL.

This chain links TRBV6-5 with TRBJ2-7; 8 bases agree with TRBD1. The V gene's germline CDR1 is MNHEY and CDR2 SVGAGI. J lost 3 bases, V lost 8 bases, and 12 bases had no gene match. This CDR3 has 15 residues. CDR3: CASVAGGTKSYEQYF. CDR3 bases: TGTGCCAGCGTCGCAGGGGGCACGAAAAGCTACGAGCAGTACTTC.

The chain has TRBV5-5 and TRBJ2-3; possibly TRBD1 for D (6 bases). The germline V and J ends were trimmed by 0 bases and 5 bases, with 13 bases remaining between them. CDR1 is SGHKS, CDR2 YYEKEE, per germline (reference sequence). The CDR3 runs 15 residues. In nucleotides, the CDR3 is TGTGCCAGCAGCTTGGTCGTGGGGGCGGGAGATACGCAGTATTTT. The encoded protein is CASSLVVGAGDTQYF.

The chain has TRBV7-2 and TRBJ2-7; TRBD2 might be the D (5 bases). Germline V gene sequence: CDR1 SGHTA, CDR2 FQGNSA. Deletions cut 1 base from V and 2 bases from J, with 12 bases between. The CDR3 length is 15 residues. The CDR3 protein is CASSLGSSGPYEQYF. CDR3 sequence (DNA): TGTGCCAGCAGCTTAGGTTCCAGCGGCCCCTACGAGCAGTACTTC.

The rearrangement uses TRBV18 and TRBJ1-3; D gene ambiguous. CDR1 is KGHSH and CDR2 is LQKENI in the germline V gene. The CDR3 runs to 15 residues. The V end lost 0 bases, the J end lost 0 bases, and 6 bases lay between the germline ends. Written as DNA, the CDR3 is TGTGCCAGCTCACCACCCACAGTCTCTGGAAACACCATATATTTT. Translated, it gives CASSPPTVSGNTIYF.

The J gene is TRBJ1-1, the V gene TRBV7-3; D possibly corresponds to TRBD1 (5 bases). CDR3 length: 14 residues. Germline V gene data show CDR1 as SGHTA and CDR2 as FQGTGA. Deletions cut 2 bases from V and 5 bases from J, with 12 bases between. This CDR3 reads CASSLGSGGTEAFF. The CDR3 region has the DNA TGTGCCAGCAGCTTAGGTTCTGGGGGTACTGAAGCTTTCTTT.

The chain joins TRBV4-2 to TRBJ2-3; tentatively, D is TRBD1 (6 bases). The V and J ends lost 5 bases and 4 bases respectively, with 16 bases between them. Looked up from germline, CDR1 is LGHNA and CDR2 is YNFKEQ. The CDR3 is 15 amino acids. The CDR3 coding sequence is TGTGCCAGCAGCACCGGACAGCTTTCTGCAGATACGCAGTATTTT. It translates to CASSTGQLSADTQYF.

The chain combines TRBV2 with TRBJ1-3; no reliable D call. Trimming left V 7 bases short and J 1 base short, with 8 bases between. Germline V gene sequence: CDR1 SNHLY, CDR2 FYNNEI. The CDR3 totals 13 residues. The CDR3 nucleotides are TGTGCCAGCAAGTCAGGTTCTGGAAACACCATATATTTT. Its protein is CASKSGSGNTIYF.